This TCR beta chain was sequenced for a study of T-cell memory formation after mild COVID-19. Study-wide points: Later expanders leaned CD4+, whereas day 15 to 85 contracting clones were balanced CD4/CD8.

The V end lost 1 base, the J end lost 5 bases, and 9 bases lay between the germline ends. The CDR3 spans 13 residues. Germline CDR1 reads SGHDT; CDR2 reads YYEEEE. TCRdb used MiXCR to reprocess the 5' RACE reads, holding one entry per CDR3 protein. Here the sample spans under 70,000 distinct CDR3 sequences, 9.3% being singletons. This clonotype was seen a few times. What it binds is not known. The J gene is TRBJ1-1, the V gene TRBV5-6, with a tentative D call TRBD1 (6 bases). The sequence was obtained from a young man who had mild COVID-19 (a few samples of this study predate the infection). Cell type and time point are not known. The sample consisted of PBMCs or a T cell subset sorted from them (not recorded which). The chain's CDR3 is CASSLRGGTEAFF. As DNA, the CDR3 is TGTGCCAGCAGCTTGAGGGGGGGGACTGAAGCTTTCTTT.